Reported below is one T cell receptor beta chain. TCRdb's table, derived via immunoSEQ multiplex PCR, lists solely in-frame clones and lacks some. The sample holds 2.3 million or so clones, about 92% seen once. This specimen belongs to a study of shared clonotypes between healthy human individuals. HIV-negative, healthy adults without recent acute infections or vaccinations were the donors. Germline loops: CDR1 GTSNPN, CDR2 SVGIG (reference sequence). CDR3 length: 13 amino acids. Trimming cost V 3 bases and J 5 bases, with 13 bases left between them. Sequencing input: naive CD4+ T cells from PBMCs. Subset described: CD45RA+ positively selected. The receptor was derived from a man younger than 35 in good health. Some clones in this sample may be carry-over from other donors' samples. V and J are TRBV30 and TRBJ2-5; TRBD1 might be the D (5 bases). CDR3 DNA: TGTGCCTGGAGCCAGGGCAATCGGGAGACCCAGTACTTC. It is translated as CAWSQGNRETQYF.